This T cell receptor (beta chain) originates from a study of T cell repertoires in cytomegalovirus infection. In the study overall: CMV epitopes in the study were HLA-C-restricted (recently identified) and HLA-B-restricted (well studied).

Broader study findings: HLA-C-restricted CMV clonotypes gave the most frequent clonotype in two of eight donors. Carriage of CMV together with the relevant HLA was identifiable through cumulative public TCR beta family frequency.

About this clonotype itself: No antigen is known for it.

Via MiXCR, TCRdb re-called the reads, giving one row per CDR3 protein. Among about half a million distinct CDR3 sequences, about 33% were seen once, and the ten largest hold 17%. The material sequenced was cultured PBMCs, taken from culture after CMV antigen stimulation. The sequence was collected from a human donor in good health (CMV status not recorded). Some clones in this sample may be carry-over from other donors' samples.

CDR3 sequence reads: CASSFRGLAGPNEQFF. The CDR3 DNA is TGTGCCAGCAGCTTCCGGGGACTAGCGGGACCCAATGAGCAGTTCTTC. The chain employs TRBV9 and TRBJ2-1; 13 bases agree with TRBD2. CDR1 SGDLS and CDR2 YYNGEE come from the germline V gene. The V and J ends lost 4 bases and 6 bases, in that order; junction bases with no gene match: 7. The CDR3 length is 16 residues.